This T cell receptor (beta chain) was retrieved from a study of blood T cell repertoires in COVID-19. Background on the study: Sites across the United States, Italy and Spain contributed samples from acute and convalescent COVID-19. The cDNA or gDNA used as material had been derived from T cells, B-cell-depleted T cells, or PBMCs.

Participants came from about 23 US areas, aged about 18 to 89 years. Some clones are missing from TCRdb's copy, which holds only in-frame ones; the method was immunoSEQ multiplex PCR. Of 350,000 to 450,000 clones in the sample, more than 70% were seen once. V lost 5 bases and J lost 8; bases outside the gene matches: 6. The CDR3 is made up of 14 amino acids. The germline CDR1 and CDR2 sequences are SEHNR and FQNEAQ (reference sequence). This rearrangement joins TRBV7-9 to TRBJ1-4; 9 bases line up with TRBD1. This clonotype was sampled from a woman aged 18-29 years who had been exposed to COVID-19. Sequencing was performed on PBMCs or T cells enriched from blood (not recorded which). CDR3 DNA: TGTGCCAGCAGCCTGGGACAGGGAGGCGAAAAACTGTTTTTT. Translation gives CASSLGQGGEKLFF.